Presented here are 30 T cell receptor beta chains from one specimen sequenced in a study of spatial heterogeneity in lung cancer. The time point here: blood at routine non-recurrence follow-up after resection. In each case, whole RNA from tumor, nontumor lung or frozen PBMC was sequenced unsorted. TCRdb independently ran MiXCR on the 5' RACE reads; one entry per CDR3 protein. The repertoire holds under 150,000 distinct CDR3 sequences, with less than 15% as singletons. Source: PBMCs, taken at follow-up. The receptor source for this set is a male donor with early-stage non-small cell lung cancer.

This clonotype was observed a few times. This chain connects TRBV11-1 to TRBJ2-7, with TRBD1 as a possible D gene (6 bases). Germline lookup yields CDR1 SGHAT and CDR2 FQDESV (reference sequence). CDR3 length equals 13 residues. V dropped 8 bases and J dropped 3 bases, with 14 bases sitting between them. Here the CDR3 DNA reads TGTGCCAGCGGTTATGGACAGTACTACGAGCAGTACTTC. This encodes CASGYGQYYEQYF.

This clonotype was observed at least ten times. The chain carries TRBV29-1 and TRBJ1-2; D is perhaps TRBD1 (5 bases). V shed 3 bases and J shed 7 bases, with 9 bases lying between them. Germline V CDR1 and CDR2: SQVTM, ANQGSEA. This CDR3 comprises 11 residues. The CDR3: CSVDSGGGYTF. The CDR3 region has the DNA TGCAGCGTTGATTCGGGGGGTGGCTACACCTTC.

This clonotype appeared many times. This chain joins TRBV21-1 and TRBJ1-5; the DNA was not compared with TRBD1, the D call given in the table. TRBV21-1 represents a pseudogene. This CDR3 region has 17 residues. CDR3 region: CASSKARHGGPGQPQHF. Here the CDR3 DNA reads TGTGCCAGCAGCAAAGCTAGACACGGGGGGCCCGGTCAGCCCCAGCATTTT.

This clonotype was counted ten times or more. V is TRBV4-2 and J is TRBJ1-2; 8 bases match TRBD1. The CDR3 has 14 residues. Germline V gene data show CDR1 as LGHNA and CDR2 as YNFKEQ. The J segment lost 8 bases and the V segment lost 3 bases, leaving 8 bases of the junction unmatched. The CDR3 bases are TGTGCCAGCAGCCAGGAAGGACAGGGACAGGGCTACACCTTC. Translation gives CASSQEGQGQGYTF.

This clonotype was seen at least ten times. The rearrangement links TRBV29-1 to TRBJ2-2; TRBD2 is a possible D gene (6 bases). Trimming left V 5 bases short and J 3 bases short, with 10 bases between. The CDR3 totals 13 residues. The germline V gene has CDR1 SQVTM and CDR2 ANQGSEA. Written as DNA, the CDR3 is TGCAGCGTTTCCGGGAGATACACCGGGGAGCTGTTTTTT. It encodes CSVSGRYTGELFF.

This clonotype appeared many times. The chain couples TRBV5-1 to TRBJ2-3; D gene ambiguous. Trimming removed 4 bases from V and 3 bases from J, with 12 bases in between. CDR1 SGHRS and CDR2 YFSETQ come from the germline V gene. This CDR3 contains 14 residues. As DNA, the CDR3 is TGCGCCAGCAGCGTCAACGCTGGGACAGATACGCAGTATTTT. This encodes CASSVNAGTDTQYF.

The J gene is TRBJ1-1, the V gene TRBV5-1; 7 nucleotides match TRBD1. Germline-derived CDR1 and CDR2 are SGHRS and YFSETQ. V lost 1 base, J lost 7 bases, and 7 bases stayed unmatched. This CDR3 is 14 amino acids long. The chain's CDR3 is CASSLNTGESEAFF. The CDR3 nucleotides read TGCGCCAGCAGCTTGAATACAGGGGAGAGTGAAGCTTTCTTT.

Many counts were recorded for this clonotype. The V gene is TRBV29-1, the J gene TRBJ1-2; D gene unclear. Germline CDR1 reads SQVTM; CDR2 reads ANQGSEA. The CDR3 loop spans 13 amino acids. Trimming cost V 3 bases and J 0 bases, with 8 bases left between them. CDR3 sequence (DNA): TGCAGCGTTGAGTCCAGTACTAACTATGGCTACACCTTC. It yields the protein CSVESSTNYGYTF.

The sample holds a few counts of this clonotype. This CDR3 fails to terminate in the conserved phenylalanine or tryptophan, so it likely reflects a read error. Here the CDR3 DNA reads TGTGCCAGCACCATAGGGACAAGCTCTGGAAACACCATATATTCT. Protein product: CASTIGTSSGNTIYS. The chain links TRBV2 to TRBJ1-3, with D maybe TRBD1 (6 bases). Trimming cost V 7 bases and J 0 bases, with 13 bases left between them. Germline values: CDR1 SNHLY, CDR2 FYNNEI. The CDR3 is made up of 15 amino acids.

This clonotype has a handful of counts. The gene calls are TRBV27 and TRBJ2-2; D gene unclear. Trimming shortened V by 3 bases and J by 1 base, and 6 bases separated the two germline ends. CDR1 and CDR2 from the germline V gene are MNHEY and SMNVEV (reference sequence). CDR3 size: 14 residues. The DNA for the CDR3 is TGTGCCAGCAGTTTTGCCGTGAACACCGGGGAGCTGTTTTTT. It codes for CASSFAVNTGELFF.

The chain joins TRBV7-2 to TRBJ1-3, with D tentatively TRBD1 (6 bases). This CDR3 region has 17 residues. The V end lost 5 bases, the J end lost 0 bases, and 17 bases lay between the germline ends. CDR1 and CDR2 from the germline V gene are SGHTA and FQGNSA. CDR3 sequence: CASSPFGGQSSGNTIYF. The CDR3 DNA reads TGTGCCAGCAGCCCTTTTGGGGGGCAGAGCTCTGGAAACACCATATATTTT.

This chain connects TRBV5-1 to TRBJ2-2; no clear D. The CDR3 loop spans 13 amino acids. CDR1 and CDR2 (germline): SGHRS, YFSETQ. V lost 4 bases and J lost 6, with 10 bases in between. This chain's CDR3 is CASSKDASGELFF. The CDR3 nucleotides are TGCGCCAGCAGCAAGGACGCGTCCGGGGAGCTGTTTTTT.

This chain connects TRBV7-3 to TRBJ2-2; D is ambiguous. V gave up 0 bases and J gave up 5 bases, with 13 bases separating them. Germline V gives CDR1 SGHTA, CDR2 FQGTGA. The CDR3 contains 16 residues. CDR3 sequence: CASSLTIGRQTGELFF. CDR3 DNA: TGTGCCAGCAGCTTAACGATCGGCAGACAAACCGGGGAGCTGTTTTTT.

The V call is TRBV11-2, the J call TRBJ2-3; 12 bases agree with TRBD2. Germline CDR1 SGHAT, CDR2 FQNNGV. This CDR3 comprises 15 residues. The trim removed 5 bases at V and 4 bases at J, leaving 4 bases unmatched. The CDR3 DNA sequence: TGTGCCAGCAGCCCTAGCGGGGGGGTTTCAGATACGCAGTATTTT. This encodes CASSPSGGVSDTQYF.

This clonotype came up a few times. The genes are TRBV5-1 and TRBJ1-1, with a possible D match to TRBD1 (5 bases). There are 15 residues in the CDR3. V was trimmed by 0 bases and J by 3 bases, leaving 12 bases between them. Germline assignment: CDR1 SGHRS and CDR2 YFSETQ. This CDR3 is CASSLAPAGDTEAFF. In DNA form, the CDR3 reads TGCGCCAGCAGCTTGGCGCCAGCGGGGGACACTGAAGCTTTCTTT. The whole variable domain, filled in from reference TRBV5-1 and TRBJ1-1, reads KAGVTQTPRYLIKTRGQQVTLSCSPISGHRSVSWYQQTPGQGLQFLFEYFSETQRNKGNFPGRFSGRQFSNSRSEMNVSTLELGDSALYLCASSLAPAGDTEAFFGQGTRLTVV.

V and J are TRBV27 and TRBJ2-1, with 11 positions matching TRBD1. V dropped 5 bases and J dropped 9; count of bases not matched to a gene: 9. Germline-derived CDR1 and CDR2 are MNHEY and SMNVEV (reference sequence). CDR3 length: 15 amino acids. CDR3 region: CASSQGGQGVGEQFF. For the CDR3, the DNA is TGTGCCAGCAGTCAGGGGGGACAGGGGGTCGGTGAGCAGTTCTTC.

This clonotype was found many times. The CDR3 coding sequence is TGTGCCAGCAGCTCGGGGGGACGGTTGAATCAGCCCCAGCATTTT. This sequence encodes CASSSGGRLNQPQHF. V gene TRBV7-2 combines with J gene TRBJ1-5; tentatively, D is TRBD1 (5 bases). This CDR3 spans 15 amino acids. V gave up 4 bases and J gave up 4 bases, with 14 bases separating them. In germline, CDR1 is SGHTA, CDR2 FQGNSA.

This clonotype was counted ten times or more. The chain carries TRBV5-8 and TRBJ1-4, with a weak D call TRBD1 (6 bases). Trimming removed 4 bases from V and 8 bases from J, with 15 bases in between. Germline V gene sequence: CDR1 SGHTS, CDR2 YDEGEE. CDR3 length: 14 residues. The CDR3 coding sequence is TGTGCCAGCAGCGGAACACCAGGGGCCGAAAAACTGTTTTTT. This codes for CASSGTPGAEKLFF.

J is TRBJ1-1 and V is TRBV28, with TRBD1 identical over 9 bases. Losses at the gene ends were 2 bases for V and 5 bases for J; bases not matched to a gene: 12. In germline, CDR1 is MDHEN, CDR2 SYDVKM. The length of the CDR3 is 17 residues. CDR3 protein: CASSLPLGQGKLTEAFF. The CDR3 DNA sequence: TGTGCCAGCAGTTTACCGCTAGGACAGGGGAAGTTAACTGAAGCTTTCTTT.

This clonotype was observed at least ten times. J is TRBJ2-1 and V is TRBV7-3, with 10 positions matching TRBD2. CDR3 size: 15 residues. V shed 1 base, J shed 9 bases, and the junction held 6 bases outside the gene matches. Germline lookup yields CDR1 SGHTA and CDR2 FQGTGA. CDR3 coding DNA: TGTGCCAGCAGCTTAAGCAGCGGGGGGGCCGGTGAGCAGTTCTTC. Translation: CASSLSSGGAGEQFF.

This clonotype came up many times. This chain uses TRBV28 with TRBJ1-2; a possible D gene is TRBD1 (5 bases). The CDR3 is 13 residues long. The germline gives CDR1 MDHEN, CDR2 SYDVKM. Trimming removed 4 bases from V and 2 bases from J, with 8 bases in between. CDR3 nucleotide sequence: TGTGCCAGCAGTTCCGGGACCAACTATGGCTACACCTTC. Translation gives CASSSGTNYGYTF.

This clonotype was seen a few times. V and J are TRBV9 and TRBJ1-5; TRBD1 matches 10 bases. There are 14 residues in the CDR3. J lost 7 bases, V lost 3 bases, and 4 bases had no gene match. The germline CDR1 and CDR2 sequences are SGDLS and YYNGEE. The CDR3 sequence: CASSAGQGVQPQHF. The CDR3 DNA reads TGTGCCAGCAGCGCAGGACAGGGGGTACAGCCCCAGCATTTT.

For this clonotype: This sequence may be a read error, since a much larger clone differs from it by one base. The chain recombines TRBV2 with TRBJ2-2; no clear D. Germline CDR1 reads SNHLY; CDR2 reads FYNNEI. CDR3 size: 14 residues. CDR3 region: CVSSRDTNTGELFF. The CDR3 bases are TGTGTCAGCAGCCGAGATACGAACACCGGGGAGCTGTTTTTT. The variable domain in full, with the rest retrieved from reference TRBV2 and TRBJ2-2, is EPEVTQTPSHQVTQMGQEVILRCVPISNHLYFYWYRQILGQKVEFLVSFYNNEISEKSEIFDDQFSVERPDGSNFTLKIRSTKLEDSAMYFCVSSRDTNTGELFFGEGSRLTVL.

A few counts support this clonotype. The genes are TRBV6-5 and TRBJ1-1; unclear D gene. V was pared by 5 bases and J by 3 bases, with 28 bases between. The CDR3 totals 19 residues. Germline lookup yields CDR1 MNHEY and CDR2 SVGAGI. The CDR3 region is CASSTRENIAGSWDTEAFF. In DNA, the CDR3 is TGTGCCAGCAGTACCAGAGAGAACATTGCAGGTTCGTGGGACACTGAAGCTTTCTTT.

This clonotype was picked up many times. V usage is TRBV6-5 and J usage is TRBJ1-5, with 8 bases identical to TRBD1. Trimming at V came to 0 bases and at J to 6 bases, leaving 4 bases not matched to a gene. This CDR3 has 15 amino acids. Germline values: CDR1 MNHEY, CDR2 SVGAGI. CDR3 sequence: CASSYSQGASQPQHF. The CDR3 region has the DNA TGTGCCAGCAGTTACTCTCAGGGGGCAAGTCAGCCCCAGCATTTT.

This chain links TRBV6-2 or TRBV6-3 with TRBJ2-1; TRBD2 agrees at 8 bases. This CDR3 has 16 residues. V was pared by 4 bases and J by 0 bases, with 5 bases of the junction left unmatched. Germline CDR1 reads MNHEY; CDR2 reads SVGEGT. The CDR3 nucleotides read TGTGCCAGCAGTTGGCGGGGGGCCTTCTCCTACAATGAGCAGTTCTTC. Translating gives CASSWRGAFSYNEQFF.

This clonotype has more than one count but fewer than ten. The chain links TRBV5-1 to TRBJ1-1; D perhaps matches TRBD1 (5 bases). V was clipped by 2 bases and J by 4 bases, with 9 bases between them. The CDR3 spans 13 residues. Germline V gene lookup returns CDR1 SGHRS and CDR2 YFSETQ. The CDR3 reads CASSFNQGTEAFF. The CDR3 nucleotides are TGCGCCAGCAGCTTTAACCAGGGCACTGAAGCTTTCTTT. Based on the CDR3 plus reference TRBV5-1 and TRBJ1-1, the full variable domain is KAGVTQTPRYLIKTRGQQVTLSCSPISGHRSVSWYQQTPGQGLQFLFEYFSETQRNKGNFPGRFSGRQFSNSRSEMNVSTLELGDSALYLCASSFNQGTEAFFGQGTRLTVV.

This clonotype was seen only a few times. The CDR3 nucleotides read TGTGCCAGCAGTTCGACAGGGGCTGGGGAGACCCAGTACTTC. The encoded protein is CASSSTGAGETQYF. The gene calls are TRBV28 and TRBJ2-5; 8 positions agree with TRBD1. The CDR3 is 14 residues long. CDR1 and CDR2 from the germline V gene are MDHEN and SYDVKM. V was clipped by 4 bases and J by 5 bases; unmatched bases: 6.

This clonotype was seen only a few times. The chain has TRBV7-2 and TRBJ2-5; D gene ambiguous. The CDR3 length is 14 residues. Trimming stripped 3 bases from V and 4 bases from J, with 12 bases between. Looked up from germline, CDR1 is SGHTA and CDR2 is FQGNSA. CDR3 nucleotide sequence: TGTGCCAGCAGCTTTCGTTGGATGGGAGAGACCCAGTACTTC. It codes for CASSFRWMGETQYF.

The gene calls are TRBV29-1 and TRBJ1-1; TRBD1 agrees at 7 bases. The trim removed 6 bases at V and 3 bases at J, leaving 10 bases unmatched. This CDR3 has 14 residues. Germline CDR1 is SQVTM and CDR2 is ANQGSEA. In nucleotides, the CDR3 is TGCAGCGTGGAGACAGGGCGGGGAGACACTGAAGCTTTCTTT. Encoded protein: CSVETGRGDTEAFF.